The rows below give T cell receptor beta chains drawn from one sample of a study of regulatory T cells in long-lasting Graves disease. A single record per CDR3 protein comes from TCRdb applying MiXCR to the multiplex PCR reads. The sample holds 400,000 to 550,000 distinct CDR3 sequences; just under 15% are singletons and the top ten take approximately 15%. These data were also reused for a study on T cells in Graves' hyperthyroidism and ophthalmopathy.

Sequenced material: peripheral blood mononuclear cells (PBMCs), taken at new diagnosis, from a patient treated with antithyroid drugs. Receptors originate from a woman aged 30 to 39 with Graves disease. Both conserved end residues are part of each CDR3. The order of the fields is J gene, V gene, D gene, clone size, CDR3 protein, CDR3 DNA. The D gene is left open where the match is weak. Part of the rows lack a size; the others show once, few, many or a class for expanded clones.

TRBJ1-2 | TRBV7-9 | . | few | CASSRDWDYGYTF | TGTGCCAGCAGCAGGGACTGGGACTATGGCTACACCTTC
TRBJ2-1 | TRBV20-1 | TRBD2 | many | CSARTAGLRYNEQFF | TGCAGTGCTAGAACCGCGGGACTAAGGTACAATGAGCAGTTCTTC
TRBJ1-2 | TRBV30 | . | many | CAWSVEGGYTF | TGTGCCTGGAGCGTGGAGGGGGGCTACACCTTC
TRBJ2-3 | TRBV6-6 | TRBD2 | . | CASSYSTSGYTDTQYF | TGTGCCAGCAGTTACTCGACTAGCGGGTACACAGATACGCAGTATTTT
TRBJ2-3 | TRBV5-6 | TRBD2 | . | CASSSASGSWGTDTQYF | TGTGCCAGCAGCTCGGCTAGCGGGAGTTGGGGCACAGATACGCAGTATTTT
TRBJ1-2 | TRBV30 | . | many | CAWSDTGLYGYTF | TGTGCCTGGAGTGATACAGGGCTTTATGGCTACACCTTC
TRBJ2-7 | TRBV13 | TRBD2 | few | CASSLGLFGTSGRGSEQYF | TGTGCCAGCAGCTTAGGCCTATTCGGGACTAGCGGGAGAGGTAGCGAGCAGTACTTC
TRBJ1-1 | TRBV5-1 | TRBD1 | many | CASSLQGQGAVNTEAFF | TGCGCCAGCAGCTTGCAAGGACAGGGGGCCGTCAACACTGAAGCTTTCTTT
TRBJ2-7 | TRBV20-1 | . | few | CSALASYEQYF | TGCAGTGCTTTAGCGTCGTACGAGCAGTACTTC
TRBJ2-7 | TRBV6-1 | . | many | CASWRGYEQYF | TGTGCCAGCTGGAGGGGTTACGAGCAGTACTTC
TRBJ1-5 | TRBV11-2 | TRBD1 | many | CASSEGDRVENQPQHF | TGTGCCAGCTCTGAGGGGGACAGGGTGGAAAATCAGCCCCAGCATTTT
TRBJ2-2 | TRBV2 | TRBD2 | many | CASRPGTTHSGELFF | TGTGCCAGCAGACCCGGGACTACCCATTCCGGGGAGCTGTTTTTT
TRBJ2-3 | TRBV5-8 | TRBD2 | many | CASSLAGVVDTQYF | TGTGCCAGCAGCCTAGCGGGAGTGGTAGATACGCAGTATTTT
TRBJ1-2 | TRBV6-5 | TRBD1 | many | CASSSTGTDHKYGYTF | TGTGCCAGCAGTTCAACCGGGACAGACCATAAGTATGGCTACACCTTC
TRBJ2-5 | TRBV28 | . | . | CASRAGTQETQYF | TGTGCCAGCAGGGCGGGTACCCAAGAGACCCAGTACTTC
TRBJ2-5 | TRBV20-1 | TRBD2 | many | CSAKPNRPGELAAGPSETQYF | TGCAGTGCTAAGCCGAATCGTCCTGGGGAACTAGCGGCAGGACCCTCAGAGACCCAGTACTTC
TRBJ2-2 | TRBV7-9 | . | . | CASSDTRNTGELFF | TGTGCCAGCAGCGACACCCGCAACACCGGGGAGCTGTTTTTT
TRBJ2-5 | TRBV14 | TRBD1 | . | CASSLLDRDRETQYF | TGTGCCAGCAGCCTCCTCGACAGGGATAGAGAGACCCAGTACTTC
TRBJ2-5 | TRBV7-9 | . | many | CASRFLGGQETQYF | TGTGCCAGCAGGTTCTTAGGGGGGCAAGAGACCCAGTACTTC
TRBJ1-4 | TRBV5-6 | . | . | CASSFVGPTNEKLFF | TGTGCCAGCAGCTTCGTTGGGCCAACTAATGAAAAACTGTTTTTT
TRBJ2-2 | TRBV2 | . | . | CASSQTGLLIPGELFF | TGTGCCAGCAGTCAAACGGGACTCCTTATTCCCGGGGAGCTGTTTTTT
TRBJ2-1 | TRBV20-1 | . | many | CSARRIYNEQFF | TGCAGTGCTAGAAGGATTTACAATGAGCAGTTCTTC
TRBJ1-3 | TRBV27 | . | few | CASSLQGIGNTIYF | TGTGCCAGCAGTTTACAGGGGATTGGAAACACCATATATTTT
TRBJ1-1 | TRBV20-1 | . | many | CSAKQGLNTEAFF | TGCAGTGCTAAGCAGGGTTTGAACACTGAAGCTTTCTTT
TRBJ1-1 | TRBV5-1 | TRBD1 | . | CASSSTGVEVAFF | TGCGCCAGCAGCTCAACAGGGGTCGAGGTAGCTTTCTTT
TRBJ2-2 | TRBV6-8 | . | many | CASSYVAPGGATGELFF | TGTGCCAGCAGTTACGTGGCGCCCGGAGGTGCCACCGGGGAGCTGTTTTTT
TRBJ2-7 | TRBV6-5 | . | many | CASSFGQKLYEQYF | TGTGCCAGCAGTTTCGGGCAGAAACTCTACGAGCAGTACTTC
TRBJ2-6 | TRBV27 | . | many | CASSASGANVLTF | TGTGCCAGCAGTGCCTCTGGGGCCAACGTCCTGACTTTC
TRBJ2-2 | TRBV18 | . | . | CASSPLMERNTGELFF | TGTGCCAGCTCACCACTCATGGAACGCAACACCGGGGAGCTGTTTTTT
TRBJ2-7 | TRBV15 | TRBD2 | once | CATSRDTGTRTYEQYF | TGTGCCACCAGCAGAGATACCGGGACTAGAACTTACGAGCAGTACTTC
TRBJ2-5 | TRBV20-1 | . | many | CSARGPLQETQYF | TGCAGTGCTAGAGGACCTCTTCAAGAGACCCAGTACTTC
TRBJ1-4 | TRBV7-8 | . | many | CASSLEARALNEKLFF | TGTGCCAGCAGCTTAGAGGCCAGGGCCCTGAATGAAAAACTGTTTTTT
TRBJ2-1 | TRBV28 | . | many | CASLRHASVSEQFF | TGTGCCAGCTTGCGACACGCTAGTGTTAGTGAGCAGTTCTTC
TRBJ1-1 | TRBV6-1 | . | many | CASRTLRRQVGVRGTEAFF | TGTGCCAGCAGGACTCTACGACGACAGGTTGGGGTGAGGGGCACTGAAGCTTTCTTT
TRBJ1-3 | TRBV4-1 | . | . | CASSQDSGGGDTIYF | TGCGCCAGCAGCCAAGATTCCGGGGGGGGTGACACCATATATTTT
TRBJ2-1 | TRBV20-1 | TRBD1 | many | CSAIRDSSYNEQFF | TGCAGTGCTATAAGGGACAGCTCCTACAATGAGCAGTTCTTC
TRBJ1-2 | TRBV9 | . | few | CASSAPPGGYTF | TGTGCCAGCAGCGCACCACCGGGCGGCTACACCTTC
TRBJ2-2 | TRBV11-2 | TRBD2 | many | CASSLPPREGGRTGELFF | TGTGCCAGCAGCTTACCACCGAGGGAGGGCGGGAGAACCGGGGAGCTGTTTTTT
TRBJ1-1 | TRBV9 | . | few | CASSVVGGGNTEAFF | TGTGCCAGCAGCGTAGTCGGGGGCGGGAACACTGAAGCTTTCTTT
TRBJ2-3 | TRBV28 | . | many | CASSYLGGESTDTQYF | TGTGCCAGCAGTTATTTAGGGGGTGAAAGCACAGATACGCAGTATTTT
TRBJ1-4 | TRBV6-1 | . | many | CASVWRGETTNEKLFF | TGTGCCAGCGTATGGCGGGGGGAAACAACTAATGAAAAACTGTTTTTT
TRBJ1-2 | TRBV12-3/TRBV12-4 | . | many | CASSFSGGIDGYTF | TGTGCCAGCAGTTTTTCTGGGGGGATAGATGGCTACACCTTC